One T cell receptor (beta chain) is described in this entry. The data derive from a study of blood T cell repertoires in COVID-19. Study at large: Italy, Spain and the United States were the sources of the convalescent and acute COVID-19 samples.

With 1 base clipped from V and 0 bases from J, the junction kept 0 bases outside the gene matches. The germline V gene encodes CDR1 SGHNT and CDR2 YYREEE (reference sequence). This CDR3 is 15 amino acids long. Data came from immunoSEQ multiplex PCR; TCRdb stores just in-frame clones and leaves some out. Here the sample spans fewer than 250,000 clones, around 90% being singletons. V and J are TRBV5-4 and TRBJ2-1, with 8 bases identical to TRBD2. Sequenced: peripheral blood. This receptor was taken from a man aged 30 to 39 with COVID-19, enrolled during active disease. The CDR3 DNA follows: TGTGCCAGCAGCTTGAGCGGGGGCTCCTACAATGAGCAGTTCTTC. Its protein product is CASSLSGGSYNEQFF.